This T cell receptor (beta chain) was captured by sequencing in a study of T cell responses to AZD1222 COVID-19 vaccine. Points from the study as a whole: At 160-218 and 743-854, vaccine-associated CD4 TCRs were dominant, and they spanned spike. Recipients of AZD1222 seropositive at baseline numbered only 6 or 7.

Using immunoSEQ multiplex PCR, the repertoire was profiled, and TCRdb retains in-frame clones only, with some absent. Of fewer than 90,000 clones listed, about 82% are singletons. A remark on this clone: What it binds is not known.

The germline gives CDR1 SGHDT, CDR2 YYEEEE. With 2 bases removed from V and 4 bases from J, the gap between germline ends came to 15 bases. The CDR3 consists of 15 residues. The clonotype originates from an adult who received the AZD1222 COVID-19 vaccine. The sequences come from peripheral blood, collected 28 days after the second AZD1222 dose. J is TRBJ1-1 and V is TRBV5-6, with D perhaps matching TRBD1 (5 bases). The CDR3 is CASSFPAGRRTEAFF. The DNA of the CDR3 is TGTGCCAGCAGCTTCCCCGCAGGGCGGCGCACTGAAGCTTTCTTT.